This T cell receptor (beta chain) comes out of a study of blood T cell repertoires in COVID-19. On the study more broadly: COVID-19 samples collected from the United States, Italy and Spain covered acute and convalescent phases. T cells, B-cell-depleted T cells, or PBMCs provided the cDNA or gDNA that served as material.

The germline V gene encodes CDR1 ENHRY and CDR2 SYGVKD. The CDR3 loop spans 14 amino acids. Trimming cost V 6 bases and J 5 bases, with 16 bases left between them. Source study methods: Reference gene primers were amplified, and this amplification served to estimate nucleated cell counts. The table came from immunoSEQ multiplex PCR; TCRdb's copy has only in-frame clones and leaves some out. V, J and clone size are taken as reported in that table, and D and trimming were inferred from the DNA itself. The sample records about 78,000 clones, 88% being singletons. Sequenced material: peripheral blood. This receptor was obtained from a man in his 70s with active or convalescent COVID-19. The chain has TRBV10-3 and TRBJ1-1; D not certain. The DNA for the CDR3 is TGTGCCATCAGCAGGCCCCGAGGAGGGACTGAAGCTTTCTTT. It codes for CAISRPRGGTEAFF.